The 27 T cell receptor beta chains below come from one sample, sequenced in a study of identical twins. MiXCR was run by TCRdb on the 5' RACE reads, yielding one entry per CDR3 protein. The profile shows 1.5 million to 2 million distinct CDR3 sequences, less than 40% of them singletons. The specimen sequenced was cord blood. Source of these receptors: a newborn girl in good health.

J is TRBJ2-7 and V is TRBV11-2; D is undetermined. The ends were cut back, 1 base at V and 7 bases at J, with 17 bases in the middle. The CDR3 consists of 15 residues. The V gene's germline CDR1 is SGHAT and CDR2 FQNNGV. The CDR3: CASSLGIGPSREQYF. In DNA form, the CDR3 reads TGTGCCAGCAGCTTAGGGATAGGACCCTCTAGAGAGCAGTACTTC.

This chain joins TRBV12-3 or TRBV12-4 and TRBJ1-4; D remains unclear. There are 14 residues in the CDR3. The germline V and J ends were trimmed by 6 bases and 11 bases, with 19 bases remaining between them. This chain's CDR3 is CASSLRRTEQKLFF. In nucleotides, the CDR3 is TGTGCCAGCAGCCTGAGAAGGACCGAGCAGAAACTGTTTTTT.

CDR3 in amino acids: CASSPTRLEGYNNEQYF. The CDR3 bases are TGTGCCAGTAGTCCTACCAGACTAGAGGGGTACAACAATGAGCAGTACTTC. The chain couples TRBV19 to TRBJ2-5, with a tentative D call TRBD2 (6 bases). The CDR3 is 17 residues long. The ends were cut back, 5 bases at V and 11 bases at J, with 30 bases in the middle. Germline V CDR1 and CDR2: LNHDA, SQIVND (reference sequence).

This clonotype was seen a few times. V and J are TRBV20-1 and TRBJ2-3, with D perhaps TRBD2 (5 bases). V was pared by 3 bases and J by 6 bases, with 16 bases between. CDR3 size: 14 residues. The germline V gene has CDR1 DFQATT and CDR2 SNEGSKA (reference sequence). CDR3 amino acids: CSASSPGSADTQYF. CDR3 coding DNA: TGCAGTGCTAGTTCTCCGGGGAGTGCTGATACGCAGTATTTT.

This rearrangement joins TRBV20-1 to TRBJ1-1; 10 bases align to TRBD1. This CDR3 comprises 13 residues. Looked up from germline, CDR1 is DFQATT and CDR2 is SNEGSKA (reference sequence). The CDR3 spells CGETGGLNTEAFF. In DNA form, the CDR3 reads TGCGGTGAGACAGGGGGCCTGAACACTGAAGCTTTCTTT.

This clonotype has just a few counts. CDR3 residues: CSATSRDRGYGYTF. The CDR3 region has the DNA TGCAGTGCTACTTCCCGGGACAGGGGCTATGGCTACACCTTC. V is TRBV20-1 and J is TRBJ1-2; 10 bases agree with TRBD1. This CDR3 comprises 14 residues. V trimming: 4 bases; J trimming: 4 bases; junction bases outside the gene matches: 6. Looked up from germline, CDR1 is DFQATT and CDR2 is SNEGSKA (reference sequence).

Regarding this clonotype: A much larger clone differs by one base, so this may be a read error. The chain couples TRBV3-1 to TRBJ2-1; D not certain. The J call may be faulty, since TRBJ2-7 better matches the DNA end. CDR1 is LGHDT and CDR2 is YNNKEL in the germline V gene (reference sequence). The CDR3 has 16 amino acids. Here the CDR3 reads CASSQEIRVLGNEQYF. CDR3 nucleotides: TGTGCCAGCAGCCAAGAAATCAGAGTCCTTGGCAATGAGCAGTACTTC.

The chain's CDR3 is CASSPAILQGFVSPIRGYTF. In DNA, the CDR3 is TGTGCCAGCAGCCCAGCCATCCTGCAGGGGTTCGTATCCCCTATTCGGGGCTACACCTTC. The chain recombines TRBV7-9 with TRBJ1-2; D might be TRBD1 (6 bases). The ends were cut back, 5 bases at V and 8 bases at J, with 36 bases in the middle. The germline CDR1 and CDR2 sequences are SEHNR and FQNEAQ (reference sequence). This CDR3 contains 20 residues.

The genes are TRBV11-3 and TRBJ2-5; possible D gene TRBD1, 5 bases. V lost 3 bases and J lost 13, with 18 bases in between. CDR1 and CDR2 (germline): SGHNT, YENEEA. This CDR3 region has 13 residues. CDR3 loop: CASSFDSRYERYF. The CDR3 bases are TGTGCCAGCAGCTTCGACAGTAGGTACGAGCGGTACTTC.

As DNA, the CDR3 is TGTGCCAGCAGCCCCCCCGCGGACAGGGGGGAGACCCAGTACTTC. Translating it yields CASSPPADRGETQYF. The chain combines TRBV6-6 with TRBJ2-7; 10 bases line up with TRBD1. The J call may be wrong; the DNA end is better matched by TRBJ2-5. This CDR3 is 15 amino acids long. Germline V gene lookup returns CDR1 MNHNY and CDR2 SVGAGI (reference sequence).

This clonotype was seen repeatedly, ten times or more. This chain links TRBV20-1 with TRBJ2-3; 12 bases line up with TRBD2. Looked up from germline, CDR1 is DFQATT and CDR2 is SNEGSKA (reference sequence). V dropped 5 bases and J dropped 6; count of bases not matched to a gene: 6. The CDR3 is 14 residues long. The CDR3 protein is CSAPTSGRLDTQYF. The CDR3 DNA is TGCAGTGCTCCGACTAGCGGGAGATTGGATACGCAGTATTTT.

This clonotype was seen a handful of times. The rearrangement links TRBV28 to TRBJ2-1; TRBD2 matches at 9 bases. Germline V gene data show CDR1 as MDHEN and CDR2 as SYDVKM. The V gene end was trimmed by 3 bases and the J gene end by 2 bases; junction bases not matched to a gene: 8. The CDR3 loop spans 17 amino acids. This chain's CDR3 is CASSFPRLAVTYNEQFF. The CDR3 bases are TGTGCCAGCAGTTTCCCCAGACTAGCGGTTACCTACAATGAGCAGTTCTTC.

This clonotype was detected a few times. The V call is TRBV20-1, the J call TRBJ2-7; TRBD1 matches 11 bases. CDR3 length: 15 residues. J was trimmed by 4 bases and V by 2 bases; bases with no gene match: 7. Germline CDR1 and CDR2: DFQATT and SNEGSKA (reference sequence). The CDR3 nucleotides are TGCAGTGCTAGAATACGGGACAGGGGGTATTACGAGCAGTACTTC. Amino acids: CSARIRDRGYYEQYF.

J is TRBJ2-5 and V is TRBV7-9; TRBD2 might be the D (6 bases). CDR1 is SEHNR and CDR2 is FQNEAQ in the germline V gene (reference sequence). The germline V and J ends were trimmed by 11 bases and 11 bases, with 21 bases remaining between them. This CDR3 contains 12 residues. The CDR3 DNA is TGTGCCGGAGGGGTCTCCTACAATGAGCAGTACTTC. Protein product: CAGGVSYNEQYF. Based on the CDR3 plus reference TRBV7-9 and TRBJ2-5, the full variable domain is DTGVSQNPRHKITKRGQNVTFRCDPISEHNRLYWYRQTLGQGPEFLTYFQNEAQLEKSRLLSDRFSAERPKGSFSTLEIQRTEQGDSAMYLCAGGVSYNEQYFGPGTRLLVL.

The sample holds many counts of this clonotype. The gene calls are TRBV29-1 and TRBJ2-1, with 9 bases lining up with TRBD2. CDR1 is SQVTM and CDR2 is ANQGSEA in the germline V gene. CDR3 length: 17 residues. J lost 3 bases, V lost 5 bases, and 14 bases had no gene match. The CDR3 loop reads CSVWAVDRTSDYNEQFF. The CDR3 DNA is TGCAGCGTTTGGGCCGTGGATAGGACTAGCGACTACAATGAGCAGTTCTTC.

The chain couples TRBV5-1 to TRBJ1-1; tentative D call: TRBD1 (5 bases). The CDR3 sequence is 17 residues long. V lost 0 bases and J 1 base, leaving 16 bases between the germline ends. Per germline, CDR1 SGHRS and CDR2 YFSETQ. The CDR3 is CASSLAVGGVQNTEAFF. Written as DNA, the CDR3 is TGCGCCAGCAGCTTGGCTGTCGGGGGGGTTCAGAACACTGAAGCTTTCTTT.

V and J are TRBV3-1 and TRBJ2-5; D gene uncertain. The germline V gene has CDR1 LGHDT and CDR2 YNNKEL (reference sequence). There are 14 residues in the CDR3. Trimming pared 1 base from V and 1 base from J, leaving 7 bases between. For the CDR3, the DNA is TGTGCCAGCAGCCAAGGGCCAATCCAAGAGACCCAGTACTTC. Its protein is CASSQGPIQETQYF.

In its sample, this clonotype was seen a few times. The V and J genes are TRBV10-3 and TRBJ1-5, with 9 bases lining up with TRBD1. J gave up 6 bases and V 2 bases, and 5 bases lay outside the gene matches. The length of the CDR3 is 15 residues. CDR1 is ENHRY and CDR2 is SYGVKD in the germline V gene. CDR3: CAISEATGGGQPQHF. In DNA, the CDR3 is TGTGCCATCAGTGAGGCGACAGGGGGGGGTCAGCCCCAGCATTTT.

The V and J genes are TRBV11-1 and TRBJ2-1, with D maybe TRBD2 (7 bases). The J call may be in error: the DNA end matches TRBJ2-7 better. This CDR3 spans 15 amino acids. The germline V gene encodes CDR1 SGHAT and CDR2 FQDESV (reference sequence). As DNA, the CDR3 is TGTGCCAGCAGGCGAAGGGGGGGGGCCTACAATGAGCAGTACTTC. The encoded protein is CASRRRGGAYNEQYF.

The sample holds a few counts of this clonotype. The chain joins TRBV21-1 to TRBJ2-4; TRBD2 is the table's D call and was not checked against the DNA. TRBV21-1 is noted as a pseudogene. This CDR3 comprises 16 residues. Here the CDR3 reads CASSSDKRGAKNIQYF. Written as DNA, the CDR3 is TGTGCCAGCTCATCCGACAAGCGGGGTGCCAAAAACATTCAGTACTTC.

V is TRBV28 and J is TRBJ1-4; D is undetermined. The CDR3 contains 18 residues. V lost 3 bases to trimming and J lost 4 bases, with 21 bases between them. Germline V gene data show CDR1 as MDHEN and CDR2 as SYDVKM. CDR3 sequence reads: CASSLGTGSLGVNEKLFF. DNA of the CDR3: TGTGCCAGCAGTTTGGGCACGGGGTCACTCGGGGTTAATGAAAAACTGTTTTTT.

The V call is TRBV20-1, the J call TRBJ1-1; D possibly corresponds to TRBD1 (5 bases). Germline V gene lookup returns CDR1 DFQATT and CDR2 SNEGSKA (reference sequence). The CDR3 totals 13 residues. Trimming stripped 5 bases from V and 5 bases from J, with 15 bases between. The CDR3 bases are TGCAGTGCTGTGGGGGGAGAACAGACTGAAGCTTTCTTT. This encodes CSAVGGEQTEAFF.

This clonotype was observed many times. V usage is TRBV4-2 and J usage is TRBJ2-1; maybe TRBD2 (5 bases). V lost 0 bases and J 3 bases, leaving 12 bases between the germline ends. The germline gives CDR1 LGHNA, CDR2 YNFKEQ. This CDR3 is 16 amino acids long. CDR3 DNA sequence: TGTGCCAGCAGCCAAGAGCCAGCGGAGAACTACAATGAGCAGTTCTTC. Amino acids: CASSQEPAENYNEQFF.

Turning to this clonotype: This may come from a read error, since a much larger clone is one base off. The genes are TRBV3-1 and TRBJ1-2; no clear D gene. Germline V gene lookup returns CDR1 LGHDT and CDR2 YNNKEL (reference sequence). The CDR3 is 12 residues long. The CDR3 bases are TGTACCAGCAGCCAAGATGTCTATGGCTACACCTTC. Amino acid sequence: CTSSQDVYGYTF.

As concerns this clonotype: A much more abundant neighbour one base away suggests this may be a read error. The gene calls are TRBV12-3 or TRBV12-4 and TRBJ2-1; 8 nucleotides line up with TRBD2. The CDR3 consists of 16 residues. For the CDR3, the DNA is TGTGCCGGCAGTTTAGGGGTAGCGGGGACATACAATGAGCAGTTCTTC. Its translation is CAGSLGVAGTYNEQFF.

The count of this clonotype is one. This likely reflects a read error, since a far larger clone is one base away. V is TRBV11-1 and J is TRBJ2-1; D not resolved. The DNA end is more similar to TRBJ2-7, so the J call may be wrong. Germline CDR1 and CDR2: SGHAT and FQDESV (reference sequence). The CDR3 has 11 residues. The chain's CDR3 is CASSSFNEQYF. Written as DNA, the CDR3 is TGTGCCAGCAGCTCCTTCAATGAGCAGTACTTC.

The chain couples TRBV29-1 to TRBJ1-2; D is possibly TRBD1 (5 bases). Deletions cut 4 bases from V and 6 bases from J, with 12 bases between. This CDR3 has 12 amino acids. The germline V gene has CDR1 SQVTM and CDR2 ANQGSEA. The CDR3 here is CSVVGPGDGYTF. As DNA, the CDR3 is TGCAGCGTTGTGGGACCGGGGGATGGCTACACCTTC. Variable domain in full (rest from reference TRBV29-1 and TRBJ1-2): SAVISQKPSRDICQRGTSLTIQCQVDSQVTMMFWYRQQPGQSLTLIATANQGSEATYESGFVIDKFPISRPNLTFSTLTVSNMSPEDSSIYLCSVVGPGDGYTFGSGTRLTVV.